Following are 28 T cell receptor beta chains from one sample sequenced in a study of cytomegalovirus exposure and HLA in healthy donors. Primers: 60 Vbeta forward and 13 Jbeta reverse. Assay: immunoSEQ multiplex PCR; the TCRdb copy retains only in-frame clones and omits some. The sample consists of about 120,000 clones, 80% of them appearing once. Sequencing was carried out using PBMCs. These receptors were obtained from a female donor in good health and CMV-seropositive.

This chain uses TRBV10-1 with TRBJ2-2; perhaps TRBD1 as D (6 bases). The V gene lost 6 bases and the J gene lost 2 bases, with 10 bases spanning the gap. Germline CDR1 and CDR2: WNHNN and SYGVQD (reference sequence). The CDR3 spans 14 residues. The CDR3 nucleotides are TGCGCCAGCAGAATGGACAGTAACACCGGGGAGCTGTTTTTT. Translation: CASRMDSNTGELFF.

This chain links TRBV6-1 with TRBJ1-5, with 7 bases matching TRBD1. Germline V gene sequence: CDR1 MNHNS, CDR2 SASEGT. This CDR3 comprises 11 residues. V shed 7 bases and J 11 bases; nucleotides not matched to a gene: 5. The CDR3 loop reads CASKTGWSQHF. CDR3 DNA: TGTGCCAGCAAGACAGGGTGGTCCCAGCATTTT.

The chain uses TRBV28 and TRBJ1-4; a possible D gene is TRBD1 (5 bases). The V end was cut by 7 bases, the J end by 0 bases, with 12 bases between. CDR3 length equals 15 residues. Germline values: CDR1 MDHEN, CDR2 SYDVKM. The CDR3, as DNA: TGTGCCAGCACCACCACAGGTGCAACTAATGAAAAACTGTTTTTT. Encoded protein: CASTTTGATNEKLFF.

This chain joins TRBV5-6 and TRBJ2-7, with 14 bases that match TRBD2. The CDR3 sequence is 18 residues long. With V trimmed by 1 base and J by 1 base, 7 bases remained unmatched. CDR1 and CDR2 (germline): SGHDT, YYEEEE. CDR3 coding DNA: TGTGCCAGCAGCTTGAGGCCGGGACTAGCGGGGGAGTCCTACGAGCAGTACTTC. Its translation: CASSLRPGLAGESYEQYF.

Of note for this clone: Different DNA sequences within this sample yield the same CDR3. The V call is TRBV5-1, the J call TRBJ2-2; 7 positions match TRBD1. With 0 bases clipped from V and 0 bases from J, the junction kept 2 bases outside the gene matches. CDR3 length equals 16 residues. In germline, CDR1 is SGHRS, CDR2 YFSETQ. This CDR3 reads CASSLAGTANTGELFF. DNA of the CDR3: TGCGCCAGCAGCTTGGCCGGGACAGCGAACACCGGGGAGCTGTTTTTT.

A few counts support this clone. The CDR3 spells CASSPQGAEAFF. CDR3 DNA sequence: TGTGCCAGCAGCCCACAGGGAGCTGAAGCTTTCTTT. The chain carries TRBV6-5 and TRBJ1-1, with TRBD1 as a possible D gene (6 bases). V lost 6 bases to trimming and J lost 6 bases, with 11 bases between them. The CDR3 length is 12 residues. Looked up from germline, CDR1 is MNHEY and CDR2 is SVGAGI.

The chain has TRBV11-2 and TRBJ2-7; D not certain. Trimming took off 0 bases at V and 0 bases at J, with 15 bases between the two ends. Germline V gene data show CDR1 as SGHAT and CDR2 as FQNNGV. There are 17 residues in the CDR3. The CDR3 nucleotides read TGTGCCAGCAGCTTAGATTTGAACCAGGTTATCTCCTACGAGCAGTACTTC. Protein: CASSLDLNQVISYEQYF. Variable domain in full (rest from reference TRBV11-2 and TRBJ2-7): EAGVAQSPRYKIIEKRQSVAFWCNPISGHATLYWYQQILGQGPKLLIQFQNNGVVDDSQLPKDRFSAERLKGVDSTLKIQPAKLEDSAVYLCASSLDLNQVISYEQYFGPGTRLTVT.

The chain joins TRBV18 to TRBJ2-1; 7 bases are shared with TRBD2. Germline trimming cut 4 bases from V and 7 bases from J; bases unmatched to any gene: 4. This CDR3 is built from 13 residues. The germline V gene has CDR1 KGHSH and CDR2 LQKENI. The CDR3 nucleotides are TGTGCCAGCTCACGAGGGAGGGATAATGAGCAGTTCTTC. It is translated as CASSRGRDNEQFF.

The J gene is TRBJ1-2, the V gene TRBV6-5, with 11 nucleotides matching TRBD1. In germline, CDR1 is MNHEY, CDR2 SVGAGI. The CDR3 totals 14 residues. V shed 2 bases, J shed 8 bases, and the junction held 4 bases outside the gene matches. The CDR3: CASSYGQGAIGYTF. CDR3 DNA: TGTGCCAGCAGTTACGGACAGGGGGCGATAGGCTACACCTTC.

This clone was detected a few times. The V and J genes are TRBV30 and TRBJ1-3; no definite D call. With 5 bases removed from V and 7 bases from J, the gap between germline ends came to 9 bases. The CDR3 has 11 amino acids. Germline CDR1 GTSNPN, CDR2 SVGIG (reference sequence). Here the CDR3 DNA reads TGTGCCTGGGGAGGTTCGAACACCATATATTTT. Protein sequence: CAWGGSNTIYF.

The CDR3 protein is CASSLGLAGGRSGANVLTF. Here the CDR3 DNA reads TGTGCCAGCAGCTTGGGGTTAGCGGGGGGGCGGTCTGGGGCCAACGTCCTGACTTTC. The V gene is TRBV5-4, the J gene TRBJ2-6, with 11 bases matching TRBD2. The CDR3 totals 19 residues. Germline CDR1 and CDR2: SGHNT and YYREEE (reference sequence). J lost 1 base, V lost 0 bases, and 6 bases had no gene match.

As for this clone: Other nucleotide sequences in the sample specify the same CDR3. The chain links TRBV29-1 to TRBJ2-5, with a tentative D call TRBD1 (6 bases). V lost 7 bases to trimming and J lost 2 bases, with 8 bases between them. Germline CDR1 reads SQVTM; CDR2 reads ANQGSEA. The CDR3 is 11 residues long. CDR3 amino acids: CSGGRQETQYF. CDR3 coding DNA: TGCAGCGGGGGGCGTCAAGAGACCCAGTACTTC.

The chain couples TRBV6-5 to TRBJ2-7; D is uncertain. The V end was cut by 2 bases, the J end by 0 bases, with 5 bases between. Germline V gene data show CDR1 as MNHEY and CDR2 as SVGAGI. The CDR3 loop spans 13 amino acids. CDR3 loop: CASSYTSSYEQYF. The CDR3 nucleotides read TGTGCCAGCAGTTACACCAGCTCCTACGAGCAGTACTTC.

The chain links TRBV19 to TRBJ1-1, with no clear D. The germline gives CDR1 LNHDA, CDR2 SQIVND (reference sequence). This CDR3 is 13 amino acids long. V was clipped by 3 bases and J by 5 bases, with 10 bases between them. CDR3 amino acids: CASSIVPGTEAFF. DNA for the CDR3: TGTGCCAGTAGTATCGTCCCGGGGACTGAAGCTTTCTTT.

This clone has more than one count but fewer than ten. This chain joins TRBV7-6 and TRBJ1-1; tentatively, D is TRBD1 (6 bases). Per the germline V gene, CDR1 is SGHVS and CDR2 is FNYEAQ. The CDR3 contains 15 residues. Trimming removed 1 base from V and 0 bases from J, with 9 bases in between. Here the CDR3 reads CASSLERGMNTEAFF. In DNA form, the CDR3 reads TGTGCCAGCAGCTTAGAGAGGGGGATGAACACTGAAGCTTTCTTT.

The chain links TRBV6-5 to TRBJ2-1; D remains unclear. There are 11 residues in the CDR3. CDR1 is MNHEY and CDR2 is SVGAGI in the germline V gene. The germline V and J ends were trimmed by 8 bases and 6 bases, with 8 bases remaining between them. The CDR3 DNA sequence: TGTGCCAGCTCTTACGGCAATGAGCAGTTCTTC. Translation: CASSYGNEQFF.

The chain carries TRBV30 and TRBJ1-5; possibly TRBD1 for D (5 bases). The germline V gene encodes CDR1 GTSNPN and CDR2 SVGIG (reference sequence). The CDR3 loop spans 14 amino acids. V shed 1 base and J shed 5 bases, with 12 bases lying between them. The CDR3 loop is CAWSGSWGDQPQHF. As DNA, the CDR3 is TGTGCCTGGAGTGGCTCTTGGGGGGATCAGCCCCAGCATTTT.

The chain employs TRBV5-1 and TRBJ2-5; D might be TRBD2 (5 bases). Trimming stripped 0 bases from V and 4 bases from J, with 13 bases between. Germline CDR1 is SGHRS and CDR2 is YFSETQ. The CDR3 is 15 amino acids. For the CDR3, the DNA is TGCGCCAGCAGCTTGGATCTAGCTAATAGAGAGACCCAGTACTTC. Amino acid sequence: CASSLDLANRETQYF.

V usage is TRBV5-4 and J usage is TRBJ1-6, with D possibly TRBD1 on 5 matching bases. Germline V gene sequence: CDR1 SGHNT, CDR2 YYREEE (reference sequence). With 4 bases removed from V and 9 bases from J, the gap between germline ends came to 14 bases. CDR3 length equals 14 residues. The CDR3: CASSLGQGSSPLHF. CDR3 DNA sequence: TGTGCCAGCAGCCTGGGTCAGGGTTCTTCACCCCTCCACTTT.

V gene TRBV25-1 combines with J gene TRBJ2-2; no reliable D call. Between the trimmed V and J ends, which lost 1 base and 4 bases, there was a span of 19 bases. Germline V gene lookup returns CDR1 MGHDK and CDR2 SYGVNS. The CDR3 covers 18 residues. The CDR3 spells CASSEFSGSKVLTGELFF. In DNA, the CDR3 is TGTGCCAGCAGTGAATTCTCAGGATCCAAGGTCCTCACCGGGGAGCTGTTTTTT.

In DNA form, the CDR3 reads TGTGCCAGCAGCGAACAGGCGAACACTGAAGCTTTCTTT. Amino acids: CASSEQANTEAFF. The chain has TRBV7-3 and TRBJ1-1, with a possible D match to TRBD1 (5 bases). CDR1 is SGHTA, CDR2 FQGTGA, per germline. Between the trimmed V and J ends, which lost 5 bases and 1 base, there was a span of 8 bases. The CDR3 loop spans 13 amino acids.

The genes are TRBV7-2 and TRBJ2-3; D gene unclear. CDR1 and CDR2 from the germline V gene are SGHTA and FQGNSA. Trimming removed 5 bases from V and 6 bases from J, with 9 bases in between. The CDR3 loop spans 12 amino acids. CDR3 sequence (DNA): TGTGCCAGCAGCCCCCCGGTGGATACGCAGTATTTT. This translates into CASSPPVDTQYF.

The rearrangement uses TRBV25-1 and TRBJ2-3; D ambiguous. The CDR3 consists of 12 residues. V lost 6 bases and J lost 0, with 4 bases in between. Germline CDR1 MGHDK, CDR2 SYGVNS. The CDR3 DNA reads TGTGCCAGCAGGAGTAGCACAGATACGCAGTATTTT. Encoded protein: CASRSSTDTQYF. Full variable domain (outside the CDR3, taken from reference TRBV25-1 and TRBJ2-3): EADIYQTPRYLVIGTGKKITLECSQTMGHDKMYWYQQDPGMELHLIHYSYGVNSTEKGDLSSESTVSRIRTEHFPLTLESARPSHTSQYLCASRSSTDTQYFGPGTRLTVL.

This clone was seen only once. This chain joins TRBV19 and TRBJ2-1; D may be TRBD2 (5 bases). V lost 3 bases and J lost 0, with 15 bases in between. Germline V lookup: CDR1 LNHDA, CDR2 SQIVND (reference sequence). This CDR3 has 17 residues. CDR3 sequence reads: CASSIPPSEGSYNEQFF. The DNA of the CDR3 is TGTGCCAGTAGTATTCCCCCGTCTGAGGGCTCCTACAATGAGCAGTTCTTC.

This clone was seen only once. The genes are TRBV5-1 and TRBJ2-3; 15 nucleotides agree with TRBD2. This CDR3 comprises 16 residues. Unmatched junction bases numbered 5, after V lost 4 bases and J lost 5 bases. Germline loops: CDR1 SGHRS, CDR2 YFSETQ. For the CDR3, the DNA is TGCGCCAGCAGCGCCGGACTAGCGGGGGGGGAAGATACGCAGTATTTT. Its protein product is CASSAGLAGGEDTQYF.

The V call is TRBV7-9, the J call TRBJ2-3, with TRBD2 matching over 12 bases. Trimming at V came to 4 bases and at J to 0 bases, leaving 11 bases not matched to a gene. The CDR3 is 19 amino acids. Germline loops: CDR1 SEHNR, CDR2 FQNEAQ (reference sequence). The CDR3 here is CASSSTLAGGSSSTDTQYF. For the CDR3, the DNA is TGTGCCAGCAGCTCTACGCTAGCGGGGGGGAGTTCTAGCACAGATACGCAGTATTTT.

The chain combines TRBV18 with TRBJ1-2; 7 positions match TRBD1. Germline V gene sequence: CDR1 KGHSH, CDR2 LQKENI. The CDR3 has 14 residues. V lost 3 bases to trimming and J lost 4 bases; unmatched junction nucleotides: 5. DNA for the CDR3: TGTGCCAGCTCACCGGGACAGAGAACCTATGGCTACACCTTC. It codes for CASSPGQRTYGYTF.

This chain joins TRBV20-1 and TRBJ1-4; D is unclear. Germline CDR1 is DFQATT and CDR2 is SNEGSKA (reference sequence). The CDR3 length is 11 residues. The V end lost 7 bases, the J end lost 4 bases, and 7 bases lay between the germline ends. For the CDR3, the DNA is TGCAGTGTCTCAGTTAATGAAAAACTGTTTTTT. As protein: CSVSVNEKLFF.